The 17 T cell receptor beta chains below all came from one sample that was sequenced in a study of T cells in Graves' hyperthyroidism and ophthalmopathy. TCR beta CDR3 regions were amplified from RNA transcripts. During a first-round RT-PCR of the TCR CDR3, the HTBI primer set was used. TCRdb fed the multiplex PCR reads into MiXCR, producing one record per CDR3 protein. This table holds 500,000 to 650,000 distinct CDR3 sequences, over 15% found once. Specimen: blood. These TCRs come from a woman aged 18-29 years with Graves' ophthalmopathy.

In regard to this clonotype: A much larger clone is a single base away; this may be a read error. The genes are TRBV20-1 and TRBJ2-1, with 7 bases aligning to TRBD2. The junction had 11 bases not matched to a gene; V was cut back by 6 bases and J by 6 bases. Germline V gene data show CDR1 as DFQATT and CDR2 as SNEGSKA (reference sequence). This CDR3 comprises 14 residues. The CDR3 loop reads CSATPAGIPNEQFF. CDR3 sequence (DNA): TGCAGTGCGACACCAGCGGGAATCCCCAATGAGCAGTTCTTC.

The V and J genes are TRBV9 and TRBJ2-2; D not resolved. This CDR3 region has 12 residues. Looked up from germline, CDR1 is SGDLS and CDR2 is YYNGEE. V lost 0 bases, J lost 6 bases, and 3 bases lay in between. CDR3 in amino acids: CASSVVSGELFF. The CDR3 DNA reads TGTGCCAGCAGCGTAGTATCCGGGGAGCTGTTTTTT.

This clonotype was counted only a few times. The CDR3 DNA reads as TGTGCCAGCCCATTTATACAGGGACCCGACACTGAAGCTTTCTTT. Protein: CASPFIQGPDTEAFF. The chain links TRBV9 to TRBJ1-1; a weak D match, TRBD1 (6 bases). The V end was cut by 7 bases, the J end by 3 bases, with 19 bases between. The germline gives CDR1 SGDLS, CDR2 YYNGEE. This CDR3 comprises 15 residues.

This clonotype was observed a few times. The CDR3 protein is CSAGGAFSGNTIYF. The CDR3 DNA reads as TGCAGTGCTGGCGGGGCGTTCTCTGGAAACACCATATATTTT. V and J are TRBV20-1 and TRBJ1-3, with a weak D call TRBD1 (5 bases). The germline V gene encodes CDR1 DFQATT and CDR2 SNEGSKA (reference sequence). This CDR3 region has 14 residues. V was clipped by 5 bases and J by 0 bases, with 11 bases between them.

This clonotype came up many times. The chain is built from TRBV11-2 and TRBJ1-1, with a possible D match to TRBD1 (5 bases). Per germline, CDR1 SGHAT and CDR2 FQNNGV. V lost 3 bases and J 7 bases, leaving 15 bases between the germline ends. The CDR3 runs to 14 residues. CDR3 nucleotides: TGTGCCAGCAGCTTGGGAGGGGAACGGGGTGAAGCTTTCTTT. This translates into CASSLGGERGEAFF.

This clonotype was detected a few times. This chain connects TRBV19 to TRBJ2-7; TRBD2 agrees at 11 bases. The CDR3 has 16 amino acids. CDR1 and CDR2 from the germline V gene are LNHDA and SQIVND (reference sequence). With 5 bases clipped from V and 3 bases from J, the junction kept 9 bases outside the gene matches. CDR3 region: CASSPQVGTSGYEQYF. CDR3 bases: TGTGCCAGTAGTCCTCAAGTGGGGACTAGCGGCTACGAGCAGTACTTC.

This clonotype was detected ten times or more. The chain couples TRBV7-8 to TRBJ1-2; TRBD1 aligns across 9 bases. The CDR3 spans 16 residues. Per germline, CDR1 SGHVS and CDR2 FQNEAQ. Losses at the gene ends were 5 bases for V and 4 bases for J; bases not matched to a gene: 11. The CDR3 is CASSRLTGQGFYGYTF. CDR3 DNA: TGTGCCAGCAGCCGCCTCACGGGACAGGGATTCTATGGCTACACCTTC.

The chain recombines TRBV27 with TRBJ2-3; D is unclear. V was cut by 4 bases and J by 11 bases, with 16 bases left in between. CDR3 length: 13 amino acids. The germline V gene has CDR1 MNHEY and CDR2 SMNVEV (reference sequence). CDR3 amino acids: CASSSAIPIGQYF. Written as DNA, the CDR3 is TGTGCCAGCAGTTCCGCGATACCTATCGGGCAGTATTTT.

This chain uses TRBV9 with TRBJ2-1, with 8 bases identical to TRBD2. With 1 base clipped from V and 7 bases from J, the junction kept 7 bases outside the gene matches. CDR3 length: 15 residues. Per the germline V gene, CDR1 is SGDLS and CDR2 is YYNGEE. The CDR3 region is CASSVSGGGGNEQFF. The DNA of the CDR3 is TGTGCCAGCAGCGTATCGGGGGGGGGGGGGAATGAGCAGTTCTTC. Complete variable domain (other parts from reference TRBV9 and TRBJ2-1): DSGVTQTPKHLITATGQRVTLRCSPRSGDLSVYWYQQSLDQGLQFLIQYYNGEERAKGNILERFSAQQFPDLHSELNLSSLELGDSALYFCASSVSGGGGNEQFFGPGTRLTVL.

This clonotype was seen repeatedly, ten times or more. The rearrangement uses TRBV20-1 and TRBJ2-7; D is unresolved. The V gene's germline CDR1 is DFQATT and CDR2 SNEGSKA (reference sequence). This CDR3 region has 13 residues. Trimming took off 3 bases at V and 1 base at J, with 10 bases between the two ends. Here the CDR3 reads CSARGLASYEQYF. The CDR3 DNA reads TGCAGTGCTAGGGGGTTGGCATCCTACGAGCAGTACTTC.

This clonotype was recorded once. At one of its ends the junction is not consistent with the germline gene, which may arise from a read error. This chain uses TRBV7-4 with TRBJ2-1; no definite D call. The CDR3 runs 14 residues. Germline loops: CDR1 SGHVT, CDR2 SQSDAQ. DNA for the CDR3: TGTGCCAGCAGCCAAAGTAAAACCTACAATGAGCACTTCTTC. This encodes CASSQSKTYNEHFF.

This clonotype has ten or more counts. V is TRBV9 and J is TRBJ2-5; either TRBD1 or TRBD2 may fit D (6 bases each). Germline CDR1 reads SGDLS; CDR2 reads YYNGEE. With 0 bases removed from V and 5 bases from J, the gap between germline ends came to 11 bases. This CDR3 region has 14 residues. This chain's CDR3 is CASSVVGGEETQYF. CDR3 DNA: TGTGCCAGCAGCGTAGTCGGGGGCGAGGAGACCCAGTACTTC. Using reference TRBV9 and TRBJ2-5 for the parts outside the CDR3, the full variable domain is DSGVTQTPKHLITATGQRVTLRCSPRSGDLSVYWYQQSLDQGLQFLIQYYNGEERAKGNILERFSAQQFPDLHSELNLSSLELGDSALYFCASSVVGGEETQYFGPGTRLLVL.

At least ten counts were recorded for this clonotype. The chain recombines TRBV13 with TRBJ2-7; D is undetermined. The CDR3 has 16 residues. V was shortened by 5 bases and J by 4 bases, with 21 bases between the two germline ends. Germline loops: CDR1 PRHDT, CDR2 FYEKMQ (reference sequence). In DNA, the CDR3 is TGTGCCAGCAGCGAGAGAGTAGGTAGGAACTTTTACGAGCAGTACTTC. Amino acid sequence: CASSERVGRNFYEQYF.

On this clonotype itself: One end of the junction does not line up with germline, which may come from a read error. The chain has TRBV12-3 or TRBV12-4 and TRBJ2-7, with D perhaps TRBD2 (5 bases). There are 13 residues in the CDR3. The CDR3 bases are TGTGCCAGCAGTACGGGGTTCCACTACGAGCGGTACTTC. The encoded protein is CASSTGFHYERYF.

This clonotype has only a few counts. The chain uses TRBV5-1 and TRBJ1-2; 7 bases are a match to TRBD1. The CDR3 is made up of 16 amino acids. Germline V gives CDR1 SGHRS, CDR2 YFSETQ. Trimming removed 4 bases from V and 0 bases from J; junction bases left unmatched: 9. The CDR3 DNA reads TGCGCCAGCAGCCTTCGGACAGGCCCTACTAACTATGGCTACACCTTC. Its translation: CASSLRTGPTNYGYTF.

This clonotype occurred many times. CDR3 amino acids: CASSPTSGGNEQYF. CDR3 in DNA: TGTGCCAGCAGTCCTACGTCGGGGGGGAATGAGCAGTACTTC. The genes are TRBV2 and TRBJ2-7; 8 bases line up with TRBD2. V trimming: 5 bases; J trimming: 7 bases; junction bases outside the gene matches: 10. The CDR3 is 14 residues long. Germline CDR1 reads SNHLY; CDR2 reads FYNNEI. Full variable domain (rest looked up from reference TRBV2 and TRBJ2-7): EPEVTQTPSHQVTQMGQEVILRCVPISNHLYFYWYRQILGQKVEFLVSFYNNEISEKSEIFDDQFSVERPDGSNFTLKIRSTKLEDSAMYFCASSPTSGGNEQYFGPGTRLTVT.

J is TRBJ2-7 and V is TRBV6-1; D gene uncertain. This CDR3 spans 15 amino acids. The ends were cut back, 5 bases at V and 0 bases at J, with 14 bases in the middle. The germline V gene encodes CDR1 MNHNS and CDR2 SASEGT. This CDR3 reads CASSFTSTASYEQYF. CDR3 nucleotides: TGTGCCAGCAGTTTCACCTCGACTGCCTCCTACGAGCAGTACTTC.